This T cell receptor beta chain was identified in a study of blood T cell repertoires in COVID-19. For the study at large: The origin of the acute and convalescent COVID-19 samples was the United States, Italy and Spain. In each case, the material was cDNA or gDNA derived from T cells, B-cell-depleted T cells, or PBMCs.

CDR1 and CDR2 (germline): SGDLS, YYNGEE. Trimming pared 0 bases from V and 3 bases from J, leaving 10 bases between. The CDR3 loop spans 15 amino acids. Methods used by the authors: Reference gene primers were amplified, and this amplification served to estimate nucleated cell counts. Sequencing used immunoSEQ multiplex PCR; TCRdb keeps in-frame clones, though not all of them. V, J and clone size are those of that table, while D and trimming were read from the DNA. The table includes around 190,000 clones, around four fifths detected once. This TCR derives from a man in his 70s with active or convalescent COVID-19. The sequenced sample consisted of peripheral blood. This sequence joins TRBV9 and TRBJ1-5; a possible D gene is TRBD1 (5 bases). The CDR3 loop reads CASSVDGAANQPQHF. The CDR3 region has the DNA TGTGCCAGCAGCGTAGATGGGGCGGCCAATCAGCCCCAGCATTTT. The variable domain in full, with the rest retrieved from reference TRBV9 and TRBJ1-5, is DSGVTQTPKHLITATGQRVTLRCSPRSGDLSVYWYQQSLDQGLQFLIQYYNGEERAKGNILERFSAQQFPDLHSELNLSSLELGDSALYFCASSVDGAANQPQHFGDGTRLSIL.